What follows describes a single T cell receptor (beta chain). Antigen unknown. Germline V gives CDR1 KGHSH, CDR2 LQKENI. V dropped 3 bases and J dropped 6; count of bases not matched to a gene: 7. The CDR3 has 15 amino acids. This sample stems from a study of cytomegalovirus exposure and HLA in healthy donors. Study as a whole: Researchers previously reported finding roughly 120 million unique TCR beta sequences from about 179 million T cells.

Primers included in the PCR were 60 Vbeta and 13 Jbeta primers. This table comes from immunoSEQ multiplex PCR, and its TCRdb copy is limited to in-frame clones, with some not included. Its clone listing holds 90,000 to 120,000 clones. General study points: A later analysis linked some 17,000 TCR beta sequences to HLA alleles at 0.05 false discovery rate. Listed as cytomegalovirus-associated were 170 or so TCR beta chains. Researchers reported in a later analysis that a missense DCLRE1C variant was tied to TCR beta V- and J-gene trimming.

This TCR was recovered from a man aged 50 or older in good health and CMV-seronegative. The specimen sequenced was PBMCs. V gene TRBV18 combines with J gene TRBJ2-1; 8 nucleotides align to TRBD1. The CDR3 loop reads CASSPATGDGNEQFF. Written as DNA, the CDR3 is TGTGCCAGCTCACCGGCGACAGGGGATGGCAATGAGCAGTTCTTC.